Below are 3 T cell receptor beta chains sequenced from a single sample in a study of T cell changes during pregnancy in multiple sclerosis. Produced via immunoSEQ multiplex PCR; TCRdb's table is partial and in-frame only. The sample carries 90,000 to 150,000 clones, 93% recorded once. Sequencing used peripheral blood, obtained before pregnancy. These receptors were obtained from a female donor with multiple sclerosis, enrolled in a pregnancy study.

V gene TRBV2 combines with J gene TRBJ2-2, with D unresolved. The CDR3 covers 13 residues. V lost 6 bases and J 3 bases, leaving 8 bases between the germline ends. CDR1 SNHLY and CDR2 FYNNEI come from the germline V gene. The CDR3 reads CASRQQDTGELFF. The CDR3 DNA reads as TGTGCCAGCAGACAGCAAGACACCGGGGAGCTGTTTTTT.

This clone appeared a single time. The chain couples TRBV7-3 to TRBJ2-7; TRBD1 might be the D (5 bases). CDR1 and CDR2 from the germline V gene are SGHTA and FQGTGA. The CDR3 is made up of 15 amino acids. Trimming removed 3 bases at V and 2 bases at J, with 14 bases between. This CDR3 is CASSFRGAGTYEQYF. The CDR3, as DNA: TGTGCCAGCAGCTTTCGCGGAGCAGGGACCTACGAGCAGTACTTC.

The chain is built from TRBV15 and TRBJ2-1; D might be TRBD1 (5 bases). CDR1 and CDR2 from the germline V gene are LNHNV and YYDKDF (reference sequence). The CDR3 consists of 13 residues. V was clipped by 6 bases and J by 7 bases, with 13 bases between them. The CDR3 sequence is CATSKGLGNEQFF. CDR3 DNA: TGTGCCACCAGTAAGGGGCTTGGAAATGAGCAGTTCTTC.